Below are 30 T cell receptor beta chains sequenced from a single sample in a study of CD8+ T cells in alopecia areata. cDNA prepared by RNA extraction and subsequent reverse transcription served as the template for sequencing. Generated by immunoSEQ multiplex PCR, the TCRdb table keeps only in-frame clones and is missing some. The sample carries 130,000 to 150,000 clones, around 49% recorded once. The material sequenced was CD4+ T cells sorted from blood, taken at week 0. All receptors come from a human donor with alopecia areata.

There are a few counts of this clone. This chain joins TRBV29-1 and TRBJ2-1; 7 positions agree with TRBD2. CDR1 is SQVTM and CDR2 is ANQGSEA in the germline V gene. The CDR3 sequence is 16 residues long. The trim removed 3 bases at V and 0 bases at J, leaving 8 bases unmatched. The CDR3 loop reads CSVDPSLADSYNEQFF. Written as DNA, the CDR3 is TGCAGCGTTGACCCCTCCCTAGCGGACTCCTACAATGAGCAGTTCTTC.

This clone appeared a few times. The chain combines TRBV27 with TRBJ1-2, with D possibly matching TRBD1 (5 bases). V lost 4 bases to trimming and J lost 4 bases, with 13 bases between them. The CDR3 has 14 residues. The germline CDR1 and CDR2 sequences are MNHEY and SMNVEV (reference sequence). As DNA, the CDR3 is TGTGCCAGCAGTTCCCGGACGGGGCTCTATGGCTACACCTTC. This gives the protein CASSSRTGLYGYTF.

The V call is TRBV5-1, the J call TRBJ1-2; 9 bases match TRBD1. This CDR3 has 14 amino acids. V shed 4 bases and J 7 bases; nucleotides not matched to a gene: 8. Germline V gene sequence: CDR1 SGHRS, CDR2 YFSETQ. The CDR3 nucleotides read TGCGCCAGCAGCGCGTCACAGGGGGCGCGTGGCTACACCTTC. It is translated as CASSASQGARGYTF.

This clone occurred a few times. The rearrangement uses TRBV29-1 and TRBJ2-7; D is perhaps TRBD1 or TRBD2 (5 bases each). The CDR3 length is 12 residues. Trimming shortened V by 4 bases and J by 3 bases, and 10 bases separated the two germline ends. Germline lookup yields CDR1 SQVTM and CDR2 ANQGSEA. The DNA of the CDR3 is TGCAGCGTTGGAGGGGCCGACTACGAGCAGTACTTC. Translated: CSVGGADYEQYF.

V is TRBV9 and J is TRBJ2-2, with TRBD2 matching over 10 bases. From germline, CDR1 is SGDLS and CDR2 YYNGEE. With V trimmed by 3 bases and J by 5 bases, 7 bases remained unmatched. The CDR3 has 16 amino acids. The CDR3 loop is CASSGLAGVITGELFF. CDR3 DNA: TGTGCCAGCAGCGGTCTAGCGGGAGTGATTACCGGGGAGCTGTTTTTT.

The V call is TRBV23-1, the J call TRBJ2-1; D perhaps matches TRBD2 (6 bases). TRBV23-1 counts as an open reading frame of uncertain function. Trimming left V 2 bases short and J 1 base short, with 9 bases between. This CDR3 spans 15 amino acids. CDR3 sequence (DNA): TGCGCCAGCAGTCAAGGAGGGCAATCCTACAATGAGCAGTTCTTC. This codes for CASSQGGQSYNEQFF.

The chain combines TRBV15 with TRBJ2-3; TRBD1 or TRBD2 may be the D gene (5 bases each). The CDR3 covers 14 residues. The germline gives CDR1 LNHNV, CDR2 YYDKDF (reference sequence). Trimming took 2 bases from V and 11 from J, leaving 17 bases between them. CDR3 region: CATSRPGLEAVQYF. DNA of the CDR3: TGTGCCACCAGCAGACCGGGGCTGGAGGCGGTGCAGTATTTT.

There are a few counts of this clone. This chain joins TRBV18 and TRBJ2-7, with D uncertain. The V gene lost 5 bases and the J gene lost 3 bases, with 14 bases spanning the gap. CDR1 is KGHSH, CDR2 LQKENI, per germline. The CDR3 totals 14 residues. The DNA of the CDR3 is TGTGCCAGCTCAATAGCTAGGTCTGGCTACGAGCAGTACTTC. It codes for CASSIARSGYEQYF. The full variable domain, its missing parts supplied by reference TRBV18 and TRBJ2-7, is NAGVMQNPRHLVRRRGQEARLRCSPMKGHSHVYWYRQLPEEGLKFMVYLQKENIIDESGMPKERFSAEFPKEGPSILRIQQVVRGDSAAYFCASSIARSGYEQYFGPGTRLTVT.

This sequence joins TRBV30 and TRBJ2-7, with 7 positions matching TRBD1. From germline, CDR1 is GTSNPN and CDR2 SVGIG (reference sequence). The J segment lost 2 bases and the V segment lost 1 base, leaving 2 bases of the junction unmatched. This CDR3 region has 13 residues. The CDR3 sequence is CAWSAGQAYEQYF. The CDR3 DNA reads as TGTGCCTGGAGTGCCGGACAGGCCTACGAGCAGTACTTC.

The table lists this clone with many counts. The rearrangement joins TRBV6-6 to TRBJ2-3, with D perhaps TRBD1 (7 bases). Germline-derived CDR1 and CDR2 are MNHNY and SVGAGI (reference sequence). The V end lost 0 bases, the J end lost 9 bases, and 10 bases lay between the germline ends. The CDR3 covers 13 residues. The CDR3: CASSYSSGGTQYF. The CDR3 nucleotides are TGTGCCAGCAGTTACTCCTCAGGGGGGACGCAGTATTTT.

The rearrangement links TRBV6-6 to TRBJ2-2; D may be TRBD1 (6 bases). This CDR3 comprises 13 residues. The germline V gene has CDR1 MNHNY and CDR2 SVGAGI (reference sequence). Trimming left V 11 bases short and J 0 bases short, with 10 bases between. The CDR3 spells CACRDTNTGELFF. The CDR3 DNA sequence: TGTGCCTGCCGGGACACGAACACCGGGGAGCTGTTTTTT.

The chain recombines TRBV6-5 with TRBJ2-5; TRBD2 agrees at 11 bases. The CDR3 is 15 residues long. Germline loops: CDR1 MNHEY, CDR2 SVGAGI. V lost 6 bases, J lost 2 bases, and 5 bases stayed unmatched. The CDR3 DNA follows: TGTGCCAGCAGATGGACTAGCGGGCAACAAGAGACCCAGTACTTC. It codes for CASRWTSGQQETQYF.

This clone showed up just a few times. The J gene is TRBJ1-2, the V gene TRBV29-1; TRBD1 is a possible D gene (5 bases). The CDR3 extends over 14 amino acids. Germline V gene lookup returns CDR1 SQVTM and CDR2 ANQGSEA. V lost 5 bases and J lost 4, with 17 bases in between. The CDR3 spells CSVWAPGVSYGYTF. The CDR3 nucleotides read TGCAGCGTTTGGGCCCCGGGGGTCTCCTATGGCTACACCTTC. The whole variable domain, filled in from reference TRBV29-1 and TRBJ1-2, reads SAVISQKPSRDICQRGTSLTIQCQVDSQVTMMFWYRQQPGQSLTLIATANQGSEATYESGFVIDKFPISRPNLTFSTLTVSNMSPEDSSIYLCSVWAPGVSYGYTFGSGTRLTVV.

In its sample, this clone was seen a few times. This sample also contains other DNA sequences that code for the same CDR3. The rearrangement links TRBV29-1 to TRBJ2-5; D unresolved. Trimming left V 1 base short and J 1 base short, with 7 bases between. The CDR3 length is 13 residues. Germline CDR1 SQVTM, CDR2 ANQGSEA. CDR3 sequence reads: CSVEGTVQETQYF. The CDR3 DNA reads TGCAGCGTTGAAGGCACGGTCCAAGAGACCCAGTACTTC.

This chain uses TRBV29-1 with TRBJ2-7; D may be TRBD1 (5 bases). This CDR3 has 12 residues. Germline V CDR1 and CDR2: SQVTM, ANQGSEA. V was pared by 4 bases and J by 5 bases, with 12 bases between. DNA for the CDR3: TGCAGCGTTGGGGGCAATCCCCACGAGCAGTACTTC. Its translation is CSVGGNPHEQYF.

This chain uses TRBV12-5 with TRBJ2-2, with 11 bases identical to TRBD2. Germline trimming cut 1 base from V and 7 bases from J; bases unmatched to any gene: 5. Germline-derived CDR1 and CDR2 are LGHNT and FRNRAP. The CDR3 totals 16 residues. The CDR3 DNA is TGTGCTAGTGGTTTGGGACTAGCGGGACGGATCGGGGAGCTGTTTTTT. Amino acids: CASGLGLAGRIGELFF.

The CDR3 DNA follows: TGCGCCAGCAGCCTCCAGGGGGACTATGGCTACACCTTC. It is translated as CASSLQGDYGYTF. The rearrangement joins TRBV4-1 to TRBJ1-2; the match to TRBD1 covers 7 bases. Germline V lookup: CDR1 MGHRA, CDR2 YSYEKL. CDR3 length equals 13 residues. V shed 4 bases and J 3 bases; nucleotides not matched to a gene: 2.

This clone came up a few times. This chain connects TRBV25-1 to TRBJ2-3; 10 bases map to TRBD2. The CDR3 contains 15 residues. The J segment lost 5 bases and the V segment lost 5 bases, leaving 7 bases of the junction unmatched. Germline-derived CDR1 and CDR2 are MGHDK and SYGVNS. CDR3: CASSSASGSIDTQYF. DNA of the CDR3: TGTGCCAGCAGTTCAGCTAGCGGGAGTATAGATACGCAGTATTTT.

This clone has just a few counts. CDR3 sequence reads: CASSPAGTDTQYF. The CDR3 nucleotides read TGCGCCAGCAGCCCGGCTGGCACAGATACGCAGTATTTT. This chain connects TRBV5-1 to TRBJ2-3; D gene uncertain. In germline, CDR1 is SGHRS, CDR2 YFSETQ. The CDR3 sequence is 13 residues long. The ends were cut back, 4 bases at V and 1 base at J, with 7 bases in the middle.

V and J are TRBV15 and TRBJ2-5; possible D gene TRBD2, 7 bases. V was trimmed by 8 bases and J by 4 bases, leaving 14 bases between them. The CDR3 runs 13 residues. Germline CDR1 reads LNHNV; CDR2 reads YYDKDF (reference sequence). CDR3 loop: CATYWEGGETQYF. In DNA form, the CDR3 reads TGTGCCACCTACTGGGAGGGGGGAGAGACCCAGTACTTC. Based on the CDR3 plus reference TRBV15 and TRBJ2-5, the full variable domain is DAMVIQNPRYQVTQFGKPVTLSCSQTLNHNVMYWYQQKSSQAPKLLFHYYDKDFNNEADTPDNFQSRRPNTSFCFLDIRSPGLGDTAMYLCATYWEGGETQYFGPGTRLLVL.

The table lists this clone with a few counts. The chain has TRBV29-1 and TRBJ2-4; D gene uncertain. CDR3 length: 14 amino acids. The germline V and J ends were trimmed by 1 base and 0 bases, with 7 bases remaining between them. Germline lookup yields CDR1 SQVTM and CDR2 ANQGSEA. CDR3 in DNA: TGCAGCGTTGAAGTAGGGCTAGCCAAAAACATTCAGTACTTC. Residues: CSVEVGLAKNIQYF.

Only a few counts were recorded for this clone. The J gene is TRBJ2-3, the V gene TRBV7-2; TRBD1 matches at 9 bases. The germline V gene has CDR1 SGHTA and CDR2 FQGNSA. V lost 6 bases, J lost 5 bases, and 6 bases stayed unmatched. The CDR3 has 14 amino acids. The CDR3 DNA sequence: TGTGCCAGCAGTGTACAGGGGGCGGAAGATACGCAGTATTTT. As protein: CASSVQGAEDTQYF.

The chain has TRBV18 and TRBJ2-1; D tentatively reads TRBD1 or TRBD2 (5 bases each). The CDR3 is 14 amino acids. The germline V and J ends were trimmed by 0 bases and 6 bases, with 9 bases remaining between them. Germline V gene sequence: CDR1 KGHSH, CDR2 LQKENI. The CDR3 loop is CASSPPGEFNEQFF. The DNA of the CDR3 is TGTGCCAGCTCACCACCGGGGGAGTTCAATGAGCAGTTCTTC.

Concerning this clone: This is likely a read error, given that the CDR3 carries no conserved phenylalanine or tryptophan at its end. The DNA is left out, because the CDR3 cannot be placed on it with certainty; the CDR3 is given as TCRdb lists it. This sequence joins TRBV4-2 and TRBJ2-7; no DNA check was done on the table's D call, TRBD2. CDR1 and CDR2 (germline): LGHNA, YNFKEQ. The CDR3 length is 13 residues, termini included. CDR3 protein: CASSQACLAGVGL.

This chain uses TRBV7-2 with TRBJ2-3; a possible D gene is TRBD2 (5 bases). CDR3 size: 12 residues. The germline V gene has CDR1 SGHTA and CDR2 FQGNSA. Trimming pared 5 bases from V and 6 bases from J, leaving 9 bases between. The CDR3 reads CASSPGWDTQYF. The CDR3 DNA follows: TGTGCCAGCAGCCCGGGGTGGGATACGCAGTATTTT.

This clone was seen only a few times. The chain uses TRBV10-3 and TRBJ1-3; no definite D call. The CDR3 covers 13 residues. V was trimmed by 7 bases and J by 0 bases, leaving 7 bases between them. Germline CDR1 is ENHRY and CDR2 is SYGVKD. The CDR3: CAITQDSGNTIYF. CDR3 DNA: TGTGCCATCACCCAGGACTCTGGAAACACCATATATTTT.

The rearrangement links TRBV28 to TRBJ2-7; no firm D call. The CDR3 totals 13 residues. Looked up from germline, CDR1 is MDHEN and CDR2 is SYDVKM. The V end lost 10 bases, the J end lost 5 bases, and 18 bases lay between the germline ends. In DNA, the CDR3 is TGTGCCACCGTTACCGGCTATAACAACGAGCAGTACTTC. Translating gives CATVTGYNNEQYF.

The rearrangement links TRBV5-1 to TRBJ2-5, with D perhaps given as TRBD1 or TRBD2 (6 bases each). The CDR3 runs to 13 residues. The V and J ends lost 7 bases and 6 bases respectively, with 16 bases between them. CDR1 and CDR2 from the germline V gene are SGHRS and YFSETQ. Here the CDR3 reads CASGSEGGKTQYF. The DNA for the CDR3 is TGCGCCAGCGGCTCTGAGGGGGGAAAGACCCAGTACTTC.

The rearrangement joins TRBV29-1 to TRBJ2-1; a possible D gene is TRBD1 (5 bases). CDR1 is SQVTM, CDR2 ANQGSEA, per germline. The CDR3 totals 12 residues. With 4 bases removed from V and 4 bases from J, the gap between germline ends came to 8 bases. The CDR3 sequence: CSVGGVYNEQFF. The CDR3 coding sequence is TGCAGCGTTGGGGGCGTGTACAATGAGCAGTTCTTC.

This rearrangement joins TRBV18 to TRBJ2-1, with unresolved D. There are 13 residues in the CDR3. Per germline, CDR1 KGHSH and CDR2 LQKENI. Trimming shortened V by 5 bases and J by 5 bases, and 10 bases separated the two germline ends. CDR3 in amino acids: CASSMAADNEQFF. The CDR3 DNA sequence: TGTGCCAGCTCAATGGCGGCGGACAATGAGCAGTTCTTC.